The following is a T cell receptor beta chain sequence with its context. The antigen remains unidentified. The table came from immunoSEQ multiplex PCR; TCRdb's copy has only in-frame clones and leaves some out. The repertoire has approximately 940,000 clones, more than 75% of them found once; the top ten carry roughly 1.5%. The sample originates from a study of shared clonotypes between healthy human individuals. Study results and limitations: Sampling involved blood alone; tissue repertoires likely differ.

V lost 3 bases to trimming and J lost 6 bases; unmatched junction nucleotides: 8. This CDR3 region has 14 residues. The germline V gene has CDR1 SGDLS and CDR2 YYNGEE. Sequencing was carried out using memory CD4+ T cells sorted from blood. Sample subset: CD45RA-negative fraction. This sequence was found in a man aged 18 to 29 in good health. The rearrangement uses TRBV9 and TRBJ2-7; the match to TRBD1 covers 8 bases. The CDR3 coding sequence is TGTGCCAGCAGCGGATATTCAGGGGGCTCCGAGCAGTACTTC. Its translation is CASSGYSGGSEQYF.